Listed below are T cell receptor beta chains from one sample, sequenced in a study of blood T cell repertoires in COVID-19. Libraries were prepared by immunoSEQ multiplex PCR; TCRdb keeps only in-frame clonotypes and omits some of them. The sample lists 350,000 to 500,000 clones, roughly 90% occurring once. Sequencing input: peripheral blood. These receptors all stem from a man between 18 and 29 years old with COVID-19, enrolled during active disease. Both conserved end residues are part of each CDR3. A D gene is named only where the DNA matches it firmly. Rows give clone size only sometimes, using once, few, many, or a class for an expanded clone.

d_gene: NA
len: 12
j_gene: TRBJ1-1
abundance: NA
v_gene: TRBV11-2
CDR3nt: TGTGCCAGCCGACTAGGGAACACTGAAGCTTTCTTT
CDR3aa: CASRLGNTEAFF

d_gene: TRBD1
len: 15
j_gene: TRBJ2-7
abundance: NA
v_gene: TRBV7-8
CDR3nt: TGTGCCAGCAGCCCGGCGGGACAGGGATATTACGAGCAGTACTTC
CDR3aa: CASSPAGQGYYEQYF

d_gene: NA
len: 12
j_gene: TRBJ1-2
abundance: NA
v_gene: TRBV12-3/TRBV12-4
CDR3nt: TGTGCCAGCAGTACAGGTTTAAGGGGCTACACCTTC
CDR3aa: CASSTGLRGYTF

d_gene: TRBD1
len: 17
j_gene: TRBJ2-5
abundance: NA
v_gene: TRBV30
CDR3nt: TGTGCCTGGAGTGTATGGGGCAGGGGGCTTATGTCAGAGACCCAGTACTTC
CDR3aa: CAWSVWGRGLMSETQYF

d_gene: NA
len: 15
j_gene: TRBJ2-6
abundance: NA
v_gene: TRBV2
CDR3nt: TGTGCCAGCAAGGAGGAGGGCTCTGGGGCCAACGTCCTGACTTTC
CDR3aa: CASKEEGSGANVLTF

d_gene: NA
len: 16
j_gene: TRBJ1-6
abundance: NA
v_gene: TRBV7-2
CDR3nt: TGTGCCAGCAGCTTGCAGGGGATCGCCTATAATTCACCCCTCCACTTT
CDR3aa: CASSLQGIAYNSPLHF

d_gene: NA
len: 13
j_gene: TRBJ2-3
abundance: NA
v_gene: TRBV5-5
CDR3nt: TGTGCCAGCAGCTTATCGCGGGCGGATACGCAGTATTTT
CDR3aa: CASSLSRADTQYF

d_gene: TRBD1
len: 15
j_gene: TRBJ1-5
abundance: NA
v_gene: TRBV19
CDR3nt: TGTGCCAGTAGTACTCAGGGGGCCCTAAATCAGCCCCAGCATTTT
CDR3aa: CASSTQGALNQPQHF

d_gene: TRBD1
len: 13
j_gene: TRBJ1-5
abundance: few
v_gene: TRBV2
CDR3nt: TGTGCCAGCAGCAGACAGGGATCCGAGCCCCAGCATTTT
CDR3aa: CASSRQGSEPQHF

d_gene: NA
len: 15
j_gene: TRBJ2-7
abundance: few
v_gene: TRBV7-9
CDR3nt: TGTGCCAGCAGCTCCCTCGGGGGTCGCGGCTACGAGCAGTACTTC
CDR3aa: CASSSLGGRGYEQYF

d_gene: NA
len: 13
j_gene: TRBJ1-2
abundance: NA
v_gene: TRBV6-2/TRBV6-3
CDR3nt: TGTGCCAGCAGTAACTACAAGTACTATGGCTACACCTTC
CDR3aa: CASSNYKYYGYTF

d_gene: NA
len: 15
j_gene: TRBJ2-7
abundance: NA
v_gene: TRBV4-1
CDR3nt: TGCGCCAGCAGCCAAACTAGCCTATCCTGGGGAGAGCAGTACTTC
CDR3aa: CASSQTSLSWGEQYF

d_gene: NA
len: 13
j_gene: TRBJ2-5
abundance: NA
v_gene: TRBV7-2
CDR3nt: TGTGCCAGCAGCCGAGGGATTAGGGAGACCCAGTACTTC
CDR3aa: CASSRGIRETQYF

d_gene: NA
len: 14
j_gene: TRBJ2-3
abundance: NA
v_gene: TRBV19
CDR3nt: TGTGCCAGTAGTCACGAAGAGTTTTCGGATACGCAGTATTTT
CDR3aa: CASSHEEFSDTQYF

d_gene: TRBD1
len: 13
j_gene: TRBJ1-5
abundance: NA
v_gene: TRBV5-1
CDR3nt: TGCGCCAGCAGCTTCACAGGGGGGCAGCCCCAGCATTTT
CDR3aa: CASSFTGGQPQHF

d_gene: TRBD2
len: 16
j_gene: TRBJ2-1
abundance: NA
v_gene: TRBV30
CDR3nt: TGTGCCTGGAGCTCACATGCAGCGGGAGTATACAATGAGCAGTTCTTC
CDR3aa: CAWSSHAAGVYNEQFF

d_gene: NA
len: 11
j_gene: TRBJ2-3
abundance: NA
v_gene: TRBV20-1
CDR3nt: TGCAGTGCACTACACACAGATACGCAGTATTTT
CDR3aa: CSALHTDTQYF

d_gene: TRBD2
len: 15
j_gene: TRBJ2-2
abundance: NA
v_gene: TRBV24-1
CDR3nt: TGTGCCACCACGACTAGCGGGACGAACACCGGGGAGCTGTTTTTT
CDR3aa: CATTTSGTNTGELFF

d_gene: TRBD1
len: 15
j_gene: TRBJ1-1
abundance: NA
v_gene: TRBV18
CDR3nt: TGTGCCAGCTCTCCGGACAGGGGTGTGGACACTGAAGCTTTCTTT
CDR3aa: CASSPDRGVDTEAFF

d_gene: TRBD1
len: 13
j_gene: TRBJ1-1
abundance: NA
v_gene: TRBV19
CDR3nt: TGTGCCAGTTGCAAAATCCGGGACAGTGAAGCTTTCTTT
CDR3aa: CASCKIRDSEAFF

d_gene: NA
len: 13
j_gene: TRBJ2-7
abundance: NA
v_gene: TRBV3-1/TRBV3-2
CDR3nt: TGTGCCAGCAGCCAGGGGGCTCAGTACGAGCAGTACTTC
CDR3aa: CASSQGAQYEQYF

d_gene: TRBD2
len: 15
j_gene: TRBJ2-7
abundance: NA
v_gene: TRBV4-1
CDR3nt: TGCGCCAGCAGCCCTAGCGGGGAGTCACCCTACGAGCAGTACTTC
CDR3aa: CASSPSGESPYEQYF

d_gene: NA
len: 13
j_gene: TRBJ1-1
abundance: NA
v_gene: TRBV12-3/TRBV12-4
CDR3nt: TGTGCCAGCAGTTCCAGGGGTTCCACTGAAGCTTTCTTT
CDR3aa: CASSSRGSTEAFF

d_gene: TRBD1
len: 15
j_gene: TRBJ2-1
abundance: NA
v_gene: TRBV5-1
CDR3nt: TGCGCCAGCAGCGAGGGACAGCAAGCTTACAATGAGCAGTTCTTC
CDR3aa: CASSEGQQAYNEQFF

d_gene: NA
len: 15
j_gene: TRBJ1-3
abundance: NA
v_gene: TRBV29-1
CDR3nt: TGCAGCGTTGAAACAAGGGACAACCGTGGAAACACCATATATTTT
CDR3aa: CSVETRDNRGNTIYF

d_gene: TRBD2
len: 16
j_gene: TRBJ2-3
abundance: NA
v_gene: TRBV19
CDR3nt: TGTGCCAGTAGTATGAGGCTAGCGGGGTTCACAGATACGCAGTATTTT
CDR3aa: CASSMRLAGFTDTQYF